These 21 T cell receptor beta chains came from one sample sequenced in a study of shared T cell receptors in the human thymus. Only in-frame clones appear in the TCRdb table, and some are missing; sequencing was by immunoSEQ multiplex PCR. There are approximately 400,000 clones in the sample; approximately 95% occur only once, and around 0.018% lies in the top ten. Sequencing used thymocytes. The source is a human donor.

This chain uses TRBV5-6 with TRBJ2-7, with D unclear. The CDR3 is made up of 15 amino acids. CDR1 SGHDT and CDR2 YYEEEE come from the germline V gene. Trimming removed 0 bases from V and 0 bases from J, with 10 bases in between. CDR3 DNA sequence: TGTGCCAGCAGCTTGGTCAGGATTCACTCCTACGAGCAGTACTTC. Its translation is CASSLVRIHSYEQYF.

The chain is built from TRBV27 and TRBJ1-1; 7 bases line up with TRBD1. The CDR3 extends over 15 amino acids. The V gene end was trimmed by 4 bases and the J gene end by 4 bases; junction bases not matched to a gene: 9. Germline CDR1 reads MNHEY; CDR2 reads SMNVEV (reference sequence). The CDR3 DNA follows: TGTGCCAGCAGTTCATACAGGGGTTTTAGCACTGAAGCTTTCTTT. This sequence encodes CASSSYRGFSTEAFF.

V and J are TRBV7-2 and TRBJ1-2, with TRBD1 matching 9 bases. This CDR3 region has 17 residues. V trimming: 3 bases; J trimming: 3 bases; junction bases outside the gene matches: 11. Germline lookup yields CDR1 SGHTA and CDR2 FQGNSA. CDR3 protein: CASSFRDRAGVDYGYTF. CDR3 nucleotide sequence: TGTGCCAGCAGCTTTAGGGACAGGGCGGGGGTCGACTATGGCTACACCTTC.

The CDR3 region has the DNA TGTGCCAGCAACCTGGGGCGATGGGGGGCGGCAGATACGCAGTATTTT. Translating it yields CASNLGRWGAADTQYF. The chain is built from TRBV28 and TRBJ2-3; possibly TRBD1 or TRBD2 for D (6 bases each). Trimming took off 7 bases at V and 4 bases at J, with 21 bases between the two ends. The CDR3 extends over 16 amino acids. Germline V CDR1 and CDR2: MDHEN, SYDVKM.

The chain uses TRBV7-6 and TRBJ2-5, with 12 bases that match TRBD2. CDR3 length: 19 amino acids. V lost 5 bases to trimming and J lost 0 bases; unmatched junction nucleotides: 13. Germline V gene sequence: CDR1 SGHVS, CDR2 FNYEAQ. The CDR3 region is CASSPRPFTSGRNQETQYF. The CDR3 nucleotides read TGTGCCAGCAGCCCTCGTCCCTTTACTAGCGGGAGGAACCAAGAGACCCAGTACTTC.

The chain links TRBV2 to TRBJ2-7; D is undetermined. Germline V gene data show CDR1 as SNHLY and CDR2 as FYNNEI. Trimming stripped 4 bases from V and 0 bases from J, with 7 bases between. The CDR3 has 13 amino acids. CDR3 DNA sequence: TGTGCCAGCAGTGGCAGACACTCCTACGAGCAGTACTTC. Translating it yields CASSGRHSYEQYF. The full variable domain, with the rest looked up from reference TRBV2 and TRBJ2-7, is EPEVTQTPSHQVTQMGQEVILRCVPISNHLYFYWYRQILGQKVEFLVSFYNNEISEKSEIFDDQFSVERPDGSNFTLKIRSTKLEDSAMYFCASSGRHSYEQYFGPGTRLTVT.

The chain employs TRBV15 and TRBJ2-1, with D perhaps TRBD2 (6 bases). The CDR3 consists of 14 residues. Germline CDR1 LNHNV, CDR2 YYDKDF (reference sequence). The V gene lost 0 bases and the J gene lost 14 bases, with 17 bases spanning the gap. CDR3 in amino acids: CATSRESSGFHKFF. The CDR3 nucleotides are TGTGCCACCAGCAGAGAGAGTAGCGGCTTCCACAAGTTCTTC. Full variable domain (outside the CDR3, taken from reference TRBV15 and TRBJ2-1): DAMVIQNPRYQVTQFGKPVTLSCSQTLNHNVMYWYQQKSSQAPKLLFHYYDKDFNNEADTPDNFQSRRPNTSFCFLDIRSPGLGDTAMYLCATSRESSGFHKFFGPGTRLTVL.

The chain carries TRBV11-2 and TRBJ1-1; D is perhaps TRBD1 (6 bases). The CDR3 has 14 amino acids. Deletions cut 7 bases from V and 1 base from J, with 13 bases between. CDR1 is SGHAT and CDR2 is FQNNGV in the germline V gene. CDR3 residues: CASTLEGQNTEAFF. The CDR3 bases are TGTGCCAGCACCCTAGAGGGACAGAACACTGAAGCTTTCTTT.

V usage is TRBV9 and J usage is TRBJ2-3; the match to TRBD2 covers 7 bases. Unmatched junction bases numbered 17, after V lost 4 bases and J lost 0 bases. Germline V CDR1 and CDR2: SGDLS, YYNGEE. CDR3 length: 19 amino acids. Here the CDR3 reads CASSSTGLAALFSTDTQYF. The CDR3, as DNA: TGTGCCAGCAGCTCAACTGGGCTAGCGGCCCTTTTTAGCACAGATACGCAGTATTTT.

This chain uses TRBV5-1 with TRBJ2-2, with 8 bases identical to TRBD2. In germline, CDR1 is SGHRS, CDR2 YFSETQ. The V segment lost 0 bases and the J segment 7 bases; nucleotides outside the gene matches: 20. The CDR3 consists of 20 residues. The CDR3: CASSLGAGESSSGIVGELFF. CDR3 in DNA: TGCGCCAGCAGCTTGGGGGCAGGAGAGAGTAGTAGCGGGATAGTCGGGGAGCTGTTTTTT.

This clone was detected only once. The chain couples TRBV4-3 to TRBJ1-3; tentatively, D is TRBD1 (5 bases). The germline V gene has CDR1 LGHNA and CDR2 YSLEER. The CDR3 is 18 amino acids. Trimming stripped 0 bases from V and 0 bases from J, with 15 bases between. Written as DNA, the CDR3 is TGCGCCAGCAGCCAAGATTCCAGGGACCCCTACTCTGGAAACACCATATATTTT. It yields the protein CASSQDSRDPYSGNTIYF.

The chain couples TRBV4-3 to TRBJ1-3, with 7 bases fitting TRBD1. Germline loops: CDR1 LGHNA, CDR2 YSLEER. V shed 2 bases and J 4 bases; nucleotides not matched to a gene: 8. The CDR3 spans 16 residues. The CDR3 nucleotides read TGCGCCAGCAGCCAACACACAGGGGTTGTGGGAAACACCATATATTTT. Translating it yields CASSQHTGVVGNTIYF.

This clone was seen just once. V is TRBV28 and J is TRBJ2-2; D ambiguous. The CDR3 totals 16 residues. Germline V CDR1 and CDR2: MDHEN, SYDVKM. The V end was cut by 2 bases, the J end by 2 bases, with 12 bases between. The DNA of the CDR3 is TGTGCCAGCAGTTTAGTGGTGACTCTTAACACCGGGGAGCTGTTTTTT. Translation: CASSLVVTLNTGELFF.

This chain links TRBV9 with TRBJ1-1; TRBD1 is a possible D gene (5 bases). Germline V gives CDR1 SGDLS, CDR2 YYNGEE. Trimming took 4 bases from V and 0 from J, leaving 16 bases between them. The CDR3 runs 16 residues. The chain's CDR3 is CASSPHEGILNTEAFF. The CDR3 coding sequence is TGTGCCAGCAGCCCACACGAGGGGATTTTGAACACTGAAGCTTTCTTT.

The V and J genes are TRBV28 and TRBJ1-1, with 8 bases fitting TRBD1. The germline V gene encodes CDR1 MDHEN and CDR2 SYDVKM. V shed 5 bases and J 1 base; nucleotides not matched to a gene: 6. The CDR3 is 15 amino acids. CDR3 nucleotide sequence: TGTGCCAGCAGTCTCTGGACAGGGAGGAACACTGAAGCTTTCTTT. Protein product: CASSLWTGRNTEAFF. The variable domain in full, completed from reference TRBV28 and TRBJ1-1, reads DVKVTQSSRYLVKRTGEKVFLECVQDMDHENMFWYRQDPGLGLRLIYFSYDVKMKEKGDIPEGYSVSREKKERFSLILESASTNQTSMYLCASSLWTGRNTEAFFGQGTRLTVV.

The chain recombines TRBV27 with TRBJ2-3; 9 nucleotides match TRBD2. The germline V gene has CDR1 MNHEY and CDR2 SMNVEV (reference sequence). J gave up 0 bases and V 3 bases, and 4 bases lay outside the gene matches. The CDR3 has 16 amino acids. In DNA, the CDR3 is TGTGCCAGCAGTTTTGTAGCGGGAGAGAGCACAGATACGCAGTATTTT. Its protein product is CASSFVAGESTDTQYF.

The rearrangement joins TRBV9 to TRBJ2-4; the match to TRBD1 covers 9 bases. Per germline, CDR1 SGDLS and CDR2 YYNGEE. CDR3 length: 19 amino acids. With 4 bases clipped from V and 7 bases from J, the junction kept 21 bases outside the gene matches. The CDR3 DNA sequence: TGTGCCAGCAGCCCCCCGTTGGGGACAGGGAAGTGGAGGCGGAACATTCAGTACTTC. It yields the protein CASSPPLGTGKWRRNIQYF.

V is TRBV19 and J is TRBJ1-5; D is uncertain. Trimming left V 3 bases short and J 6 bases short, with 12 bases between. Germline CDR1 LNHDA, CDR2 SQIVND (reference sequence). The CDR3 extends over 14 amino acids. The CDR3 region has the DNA TGTGCCAGTAGTATTGGGGTTGCGGGTCAGCCCCAGCATTTT. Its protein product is CASSIGVAGQPQHF.

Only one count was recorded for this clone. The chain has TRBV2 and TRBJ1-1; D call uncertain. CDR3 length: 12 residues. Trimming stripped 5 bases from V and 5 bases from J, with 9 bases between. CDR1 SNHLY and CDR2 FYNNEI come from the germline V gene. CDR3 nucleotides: TGTGCCAGCAGTTATAGTCGGACTGAAGCTTTCTTT. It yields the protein CASSYSRTEAFF.

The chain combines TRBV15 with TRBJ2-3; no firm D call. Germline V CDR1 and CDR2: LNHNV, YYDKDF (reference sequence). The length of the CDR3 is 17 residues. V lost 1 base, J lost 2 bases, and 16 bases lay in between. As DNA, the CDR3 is TGTGCCACCAGCAGAGCCGCTATGAACAAACCCACAGATACGCAGTATTTT. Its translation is CATSRAAMNKPTDTQYF.

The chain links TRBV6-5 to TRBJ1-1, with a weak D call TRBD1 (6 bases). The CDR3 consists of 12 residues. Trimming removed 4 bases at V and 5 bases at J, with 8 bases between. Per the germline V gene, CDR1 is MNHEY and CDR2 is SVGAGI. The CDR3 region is CASSSQGTEAFF. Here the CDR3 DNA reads TGTGCCAGCAGTTCACAGGGTACTGAAGCTTTCTTT.